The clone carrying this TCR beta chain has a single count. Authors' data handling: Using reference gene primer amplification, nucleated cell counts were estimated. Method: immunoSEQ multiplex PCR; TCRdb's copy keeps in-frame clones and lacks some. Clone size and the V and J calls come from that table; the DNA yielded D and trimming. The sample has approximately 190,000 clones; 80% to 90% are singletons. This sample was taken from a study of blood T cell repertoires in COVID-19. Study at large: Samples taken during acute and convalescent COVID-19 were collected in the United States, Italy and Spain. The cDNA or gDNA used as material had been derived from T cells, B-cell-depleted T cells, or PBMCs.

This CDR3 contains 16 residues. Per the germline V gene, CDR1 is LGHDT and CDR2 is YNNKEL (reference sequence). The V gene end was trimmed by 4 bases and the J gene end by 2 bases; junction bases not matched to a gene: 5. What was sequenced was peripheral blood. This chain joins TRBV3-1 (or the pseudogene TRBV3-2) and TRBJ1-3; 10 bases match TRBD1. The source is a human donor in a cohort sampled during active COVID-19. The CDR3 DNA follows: TGTGCCAGCAGCCCCCCGACAGGGGGCACTGGAAACACCATATATTTT. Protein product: CASSPPTGGTGNTIYF.